The 12 T cell receptor beta chains reported below all come from one sample, sequenced in a study of neurological immune-mediated disorders. TCRdb independently ran MiXCR on the 5' RACE reads; one entry per CDR3 protein. The top ten clones hold 2.2% of a sample with 69,000 or so distinct CDR3 sequences, roughly 4.9% of them seen once. The sample consisted of PBMCs. These receptors were collected from a woman between 70 and 85 years old with multiple sclerosis.

In its sample, this clonotype was seen many times. The chain couples TRBV4-3 to TRBJ2-1; 9 bases map to TRBD1. The CDR3 consists of 16 residues. The junction had 10 bases not matched to a gene; V was cut back by 4 bases and J by 6 bases. Germline V gene lookup returns CDR1 LGHNA and CDR2 YSLEER. CDR3 sequence (DNA): TGCGCCAGCAGCCCCAATTGGGGACAGGGTACCAATGAGCAGTTCTTC. Amino acid sequence: CASSPNWGQGTNEQFF.

This clonotype was counted at least ten times. The chain carries TRBV20-1 and TRBJ2-6; D remains unclear. The V end lost 6 bases, the J end lost 0 bases, and 9 bases lay between the germline ends. The CDR3 has 14 amino acids. CDR1 is DFQATT, CDR2 SNEGSKA, per germline (reference sequence). For the CDR3, the DNA is TGCAGTGCGAGCCCCAGCTCTGGGGCCAACGTCCTGACTTTC. This codes for CSASPSSGANVLTF.

The rearrangement joins TRBV19 to TRBJ1-1; the match to TRBD1 covers 12 bases. Germline V gives CDR1 LNHDA, CDR2 SQIVND (reference sequence). This CDR3 has 15 residues. Trimming removed 8 bases from V and 11 bases from J; junction bases left unmatched: 15. CDR3 nucleotide sequence: TGTGCCAGTCGGGACCCGGGACAGGGGGCAGTGGATGCTTTCTTT. This encodes CASRDPGQGAVDAFF.

At least ten counts were recorded for this clonotype. V and J are TRBV10-3 and TRBJ2-1, with 14 bases fitting TRBD2. The CDR3 length is 14 residues. Germline V gives CDR1 ENHRY, CDR2 SYGVKD. Unmatched junction bases numbered 6, after V lost 9 bases and J lost 8 bases. In DNA form, the CDR3 reads TGTGCCATTGCCGGGACTAGCGGGAGTTATGAGCAGTTCTTC. Encoded protein: CAIAGTSGSYEQFF.

The chain carries TRBV20-1 and TRBJ2-1, with TRBD2 as a possible D gene (5 bases). CDR1 and CDR2 from the germline V gene are DFQATT and SNEGSKA (reference sequence). Trimming cost V 3 bases and J 4 bases, with 13 bases left between them. The CDR3 has 14 residues. In nucleotides, the CDR3 is TGCAGTGCTAGGCGGAGGCCCCTGTACAATGAGCAGTTCTTC. This codes for CSARRRPLYNEQFF.

This clonotype was recorded at least ten times. The chain combines TRBV7-2 with TRBJ1-2; TRBD1 matches 10 bases. Germline assignment: CDR1 SGHTA and CDR2 FQGNSA. Losses at the gene ends were 5 bases for V and 6 bases for J; bases not matched to a gene: 9. This CDR3 region has 15 residues. This CDR3 is CASSLQSGTGDGYTF. CDR3 coding DNA: TGTGCCAGCAGCCTCCAGTCCGGGACAGGGGATGGCTACACCTTC.

This clonotype appeared many times. The rearrangement uses TRBV6-2 or TRBV6-3 and TRBJ2-7, with D tentatively TRBD2 (6 bases). In germline, CDR1 is MNHEY, CDR2 SVGEGT. This CDR3 is 15 amino acids long. V was trimmed by 0 bases and J by 0 bases, leaving 9 bases between them. CDR3 amino acids: CASSYSRGPSYEQYF. In nucleotides, the CDR3 is TGTGCCAGCAGTTACTCGCGGGGACCCTCCTACGAGCAGTACTTC.

This clonotype was observed at least ten times. This rearrangement joins TRBV7-9 to TRBJ2-2; D gene ambiguous. Trimming took off 5 bases at V and 6 bases at J, with 10 bases between the two ends. This CDR3 has 13 amino acids. CDR1 is SEHNR and CDR2 is FQNEAQ in the germline V gene (reference sequence). The CDR3 DNA follows: TGTGCCAGCAGCGAAACAGTCGCCGGGGAGCTGTTTTTT. Translated, it gives CASSETVAGELFF.

This clonotype was seen at least ten times. This chain links TRBV5-1 with TRBJ2-1; D possibly corresponds to TRBD1 (5 bases). The V gene's germline CDR1 is SGHRS and CDR2 YFSETQ. The CDR3 is 15 amino acids. Trimming cost V 0 bases and J 4 bases, with 11 bases left between them. The CDR3 coding sequence is TGCGCCAGCAGCTTGGGGGCAGGGCGGTACAATGAGCAGTTCTTC. Translation: CASSLGAGRYNEQFF.

The chain couples TRBV5-1 to TRBJ2-2; D is perhaps TRBD2 (6 bases). The length of the CDR3 is 16 residues. V was trimmed by 2 bases and J by 0 bases, leaving 11 bases between them. Germline-derived CDR1 and CDR2 are SGHRS and YFSETQ. CDR3 in DNA: TGCGCCAGCAGCTTCACCGGGAGACCGAACACCGGGGAGCTGTTTTTT. Amino acids: CASSFTGRPNTGELFF.

This clonotype was counted many times. The chain employs TRBV30 and TRBJ1-2; D is unresolved. Deletions cut 2 bases from V and 7 bases from J, with 14 bases between. Germline loops: CDR1 GTSNPN, CDR2 SVGIG (reference sequence). This CDR3 is 13 amino acids long. CDR3 bases: TGTGCCTGGAGTCAGGCAGGCAAAGGTGGCTACACCTTC. It translates to CAWSQAGKGGYTF.

This clonotype was seen ten or more times. The J gene is TRBJ1-6, the V gene TRBV4-1; no reliable D call. The CDR3 is 16 residues long. Looked up from germline, CDR1 is MGHRA and CDR2 is YSYEKL. V lost 4 bases to trimming and J lost 7 bases, with 17 bases between them. The CDR3 reads CASSPLEKSGNSPLHF. The CDR3 nucleotides are TGCGCCAGCAGCCCCTTAGAGAAGTCGGGAAATTCACCCCTCCACTTT.